Following are 6 T cell receptor beta chains from one sample sequenced in a study of blood T cell repertoires in COVID-19. TCRdb's table, derived via immunoSEQ multiplex PCR, lists solely in-frame clones and lacks some. This sample has about 270,000 clones; around nine tenths occur once, and the top ten carry roughly 2.2%. The sample taken for sequencing was peripheral blood. All receptors come from a man in his fifties with acute or convalescent COVID-19.

This clone has a single count. The chain links TRBV4-1 to TRBJ1-2, with D tentatively TRBD1 (6 bases). V lost 1 base and J 4 bases, leaving 13 bases between the germline ends. CDR1 and CDR2 (germline): MGHRA, YSYEKL. This CDR3 is built from 15 residues. The CDR3 DNA sequence: TGCGCCAGCAGCCAAGCCCCGGACAGAACCTATGGCTACACCTTC. It translates to CASSQAPDRTYGYTF.

The chain combines TRBV5-1 with TRBJ2-5; no firm D call. Germline V gene data show CDR1 as SGHRS and CDR2 as YFSETQ. The CDR3 is 14 amino acids. Trimming stripped 0 bases from V and 1 base from J, with 7 bases between. CDR3: CASSLGASQETQYF. The CDR3 DNA reads as TGCGCCAGCAGCTTGGGGGCAAGCCAAGAGACCCAGTACTTC.

The genes are TRBV30 and TRBJ2-3, with D tentatively TRBD1 or TRBD2 (5 bases each). V was shortened by 5 bases and J by 4 bases, with 16 bases between the two germline ends. This CDR3 spans 14 amino acids. Germline V gene data show CDR1 as GTSNPN and CDR2 as SVGIG (reference sequence). Here the CDR3 DNA reads TGTGCCTGGGGGGACCCCGGAGGTCCAGATACGCAGTATTTT. It is translated as CAWGDPGGPDTQYF.

This clone was observed once. This chain joins TRBV6-5 and TRBJ1-6, with D possibly TRBD1 on 5 matching bases. Germline-derived CDR1 and CDR2 are MNHEY and SVGAGI. CDR3 length equals 15 residues. V shed 5 bases and J shed 10 bases, with 18 bases lying between them. CDR3 DNA sequence: TGTGCCAGCAGTCCCCCGGTTGGGGGGGAATCACCCCTCCACTTT. This codes for CASSPPVGGESPLHF.

The chain recombines TRBV19 with TRBJ1-4, with a weak D call TRBD1 (6 bases). V was clipped by 3 bases and J by 10 bases, with 15 bases between them. This CDR3 is built from 14 residues. In germline, CDR1 is LNHDA, CDR2 SQIVND (reference sequence). This CDR3 is CASSMAGAFGKLFF. DNA for the CDR3: TGTGCCAGTAGTATGGCGGGGGCATTCGGAAAACTGTTTTTT.

This clone was detected only a few times. The V call is TRBV6-1, the J call TRBJ1-3, with 8 positions matching TRBD1. The CDR3 is 15 amino acids. J gave up 2 bases and V 0 bases, and 0 bases lay outside the gene matches. Germline CDR1 is MNHNS and CDR2 is SASEGT. Here the CDR3 DNA reads TGTGCCAGCAGTGAAGCACAGGGGGCTGGAAACACCATATATTTT. Its translation is CASSEAQGAGNTIYF.